This T cell receptor beta chain was sequenced in a study of T cells in Graves' hyperthyroidism and ophthalmopathy (dated by TCRdb to the late 2010s). Regarding the study in general: Peripheral blood was collected at initial diagnosis, before any treatment. To identify TCR V-J signatures that set the groups apart, the researchers used a discovery cohort of about a hundred patients, made up of some 41 with Graves' ophthalmopathy and some 55 with stable Graves' hyperthyroidism. The 100 discovery patients were randomly divided into training and test sets at a 7:3 ratio. Following sampling, methimazole starting at 30 mg daily was given to hyperthyroidism patients, and high-dose intravenous methylprednisolone was given to ophthalmopathy patients. TCR Vbeta CDR3 sequencing of approximately 140 peripheral blood samples (under 45 ophthalmopathy, some 75 hyperthyroidism and roughly 17 progressor patients) is reported in the paper. Prospective prediction of ophthalmopathy was tested in an independent validation cohort consisting of some 19 hyperthyroidism patients and approximately 16 patients who later progressed to ophthalmopathy. In more than 5 Graves' hyperthyroidism patients, the study also compared T-cell repertoires from thyroid tissue with T-cell repertoires from blood.

A distance of 15 bases separates the germline ends of V and J, which lose 1 base and 7 bases respectively. The germline V gene yields MRHNA for CDR1 and SNTAGT for CDR2. Reading from cysteine to phenylalanine, the CDR3 counts 15 amino acids. Only CDR3 DNA remains: 45 bases, in frame from the first base. Broad study findings and their caveats: Sample size was not statistically predetermined, and blinding of investigators to group allocation was not performed. A model built on a 13 V-J signature distinguished ophthalmopathy from stable hyperthyroidism, reaching around 87% sensitivity and about 81% specificity in cross-validation and 80%/75% in testing. During validation, the model predicted progression to ophthalmopathy a median of about 6.3 months ahead of onset, with 70.59% sensitivity and about 75% specificity. Most expanded thyroid clonotypes (frequency above 0.001) were also found in blood, which suggests that blood repertoires may mirror thyroid immune responses.

In the ophthalmopathy patients, disease was moderately to severely active, with a Clinical Activity Score of 3 or more, a NOSPECS grade of 4 or more, and a duration of less than 3 months. Patients with uncontrolled infections, other autoimmune diseases, pregnancy or lactation were excluded. Clinical symptoms, serum thyroxine and TRAb, thyroid ultrasound, and orbital computed tomography formed the basis for the diagnoses. PBMCs were separated from roughly 10 ml of fresh peripheral blood using Ficoll-Paque density gradient centrifugation. Trizol reagent was used to extract total RNA, and RNA quality was then checked on an Agilent 2100 Bioanalyzer. In its sample, this clonotype was seen a few times. There is no known antigen for this receptor. No base-level quality is on record; no much larger clone is a single base apart. TCR beta CDR3 regions were amplified from RNA transcripts. The first round of RT-PCR for the TCR CDR3 was performed with the HTBI primer set and the Qiagen OneStep RT-PCR kit. A second multiplex PCR round built the libraries, followed by size selection and purification. Sequencing of the libraries was done on an Illumina HiSeq2000 using paired-end 100 bp reads. As for how the authors treated the data: SOAPnuke was used to process the raw data, throwing out any read that contained adapters or uncalled bases, had a mean Phred below 15, or lacked an exact constant-primer or identifier match. High-quality paired reads were merged using COPE v1.2.5, and each unique nucleotide sequence was defined as a clonotype. Clonotypes were aligned to IMGT TRBV, TRBD and TRBJ reference segments using MiTCR v1.1. The analysis was restricted to V-J combinations with a frequency above 0.0001, which together covered 99.2% of the repertoires. The TCS score was defined as the ratio of F50 (clonal expansion) to E x V (chaos), calculated using BLOSUM62-based TCRdist between CDR3 peptides within each V-J. Welch's t-statistics and random forest reduced fewer than 600 V-J features to some 14, which were used in a naive Bayes classifier (R e1071). In-frame beta chains were kept once TCRdb had trimmed the public reads at Q25 with fastp and called clones with MiXCR. A single entry per CDR3 protein holds the most common genes and DNA from its merged rows. TCRdb, not the original authors, processed these V and J calls. Recorded for this sample are fewer than 500,000 distinct CDR3 sequences; roughly 15% of them occurred a single time. The top ten clones comprise around 19% of the sample.

Here the chain combines TRBV6-4 and TRBJ2-3; a tentative D call is TRBD2 (6 bases match). The sample taken for sequencing was blood. The receptor's source is a woman aged 25 to 39 with Graves' ophthalmopathy. The DNA is as follows: TGTGCCAGCAGTGACTTGGAGGGAGGAGGGAATACGCAGTATTTT. This sequence encodes CASSDLEGGGNTQYF.